This T cell receptor (beta chain) was obtained from a study of T-cell memory formation after mild COVID-19. This clonotype appeared a few times. Antigen: not known. Germline V gives CDR1 LGHDT, CDR2 YNNKEL (reference sequence). The CDR3 spans 13 residues. Trimming pared 4 bases from V and 8 bases from J, leaving 14 bases between. TCRdb passed the 5' RACE reads through MiXCR, listing each CDR3 protein once. The sample contains 270,000 or so distinct CDR3 sequences, roughly a sixth of which appear only once. Findings and caveats of the study: Clones contracting over day 15 to 85 were CD4/CD8 balanced, with later expanders leaning CD4+.

Sequencing used PBMCs or a T cell subset sorted from them (not recorded which). The rearrangement joins TRBV3-1 to TRBJ1-2; possibly TRBD1 for D (6 bases). This TCR derives from a man in his late teens or twenties who had mild COVID-19 (a few samples of this study predate the infection). Cell type and time point are not known. CDR3 DNA: TGTGCCAGCAGCCCACAGGGAGTTAACGGCTACACCTTC. Translated: CASSPQGVNGYTF.